The 22 T cell receptor beta chains listed next were all sequenced from one sample in a study of blood T cell repertoires in COVID-19. Method: immunoSEQ multiplex PCR; TCRdb's copy keeps in-frame clones and lacks some. This table holds approximately 99,000 clones, around 86% found once. The specimen was peripheral blood. These receptors came from a woman in her 70s with acute or convalescent COVID-19.

The CDR3 DNA follows: TGTGCCAGCAGGGGGGCGGGCCAAGGGGAGACCCAGTACTTC. Translation gives CASRGAGQGETQYF. This chain joins TRBV6-5 and TRBJ2-5, with TRBD1 as a possible D gene (6 bases). CDR1 and CDR2 from the germline V gene are MNHEY and SVGAGI. This CDR3 is built from 14 residues. Trimming took 6 bases from V and 5 from J, leaving 16 bases between them.

This chain connects TRBV7-2 to TRBJ1-2; a possible D gene is TRBD1 (5 bases). V dropped 1 base and J dropped 8 bases, with 11 bases sitting between them. Germline V gives CDR1 SGHTA, CDR2 FQGNSA. The CDR3 consists of 13 residues. CDR3 loop: CASSLGAGRGYTF. Written as DNA, the CDR3 is TGTGCCAGCAGCTTAGGGGCAGGGCGAGGCTACACCTTC. The whole variable domain, filled in from reference TRBV7-2 and TRBJ1-2, reads GAGVSQSPSNKVTEKGKDVELRCDPISGHTALYWYRQSLGQGLEFLIYFQGNSAPDKSGLPSDRFSAERTGGSVSTLTIQRTQQEDSAVYLCASSLGAGRGYTFGSGTRLTVV.

The J gene is TRBJ2-7, the V gene TRBV30; D might be TRBD1 (6 bases). The length of the CDR3 is 14 residues. Germline values: CDR1 GTSNPN, CDR2 SVGIG (reference sequence). Trimming pared 0 bases from V and 2 bases from J, leaving 11 bases between. Here the CDR3 reads CAWSVQQGAYEQYF. The CDR3 DNA is TGTGCCTGGAGTGTACAACAGGGTGCCTACGAGCAGTACTTC. Full variable domain (rest looked up from reference TRBV30 and TRBJ2-7): SQTIHQWPATLVQPVGSPLSLECTVEGTSNPNLYWYRQAAGRGLQLLFYSVGIGQISSEVPQNLSASRPQDRQFILSSKKLLLSDSGFYLCAWSVQQGAYEQYFGPGTRLTVT.

The V and J genes are TRBV30 and TRBJ1-1; D remains unclear. Germline loops: CDR1 GTSNPN, CDR2 SVGIG (reference sequence). The CDR3 has 11 amino acids. Trimming removed 3 bases at V and 5 bases at J, with 7 bases between. The CDR3 DNA reads TGTGCCTGGAGCTCGACAACTGAAGCTTTCTTT. Encoded protein: CAWSSTTEAFF.

The chain links TRBV5-1 to TRBJ2-1, with 7 positions matching TRBD2. CDR1 SGHRS and CDR2 YFSETQ come from the germline V gene. V shed 4 bases and J 0 bases; nucleotides not matched to a gene: 7. The CDR3 totals 16 residues. As DNA, the CDR3 is TGCGCCAGCAGCAGACTGACGGGGGGCTCCTACAATGAGCAGTTCTTC. Residues: CASSRLTGGSYNEQFF.

This chain links TRBV19 with TRBJ1-6; possible D gene TRBD1, 5 bases. With 5 bases removed from V and 10 bases from J, the gap between germline ends came to 18 bases. The CDR3 is 15 residues long. Germline CDR1 LNHDA, CDR2 SQIVND (reference sequence). This CDR3 is CASSSPQGGSSPLHF. CDR3 coding DNA: TGTGCCAGTAGTTCCCCGCAGGGAGGGTCCTCACCCCTCCACTTT.

This chain connects TRBV29-1 to TRBJ1-1; 7 nucleotides line up with TRBD1. V dropped 7 bases and J dropped 0; count of bases not matched to a gene: 5. This CDR3 is built from 13 residues. The germline CDR1 and CDR2 sequences are SQVTM and ANQGSEA. CDR3 sequence (DNA): TGCAGCGCGGAACAGGGGATGAACACTGAAGCTTTCTTT. Protein product: CSAEQGMNTEAFF.

This chain uses TRBV9 with TRBJ2-7, with D possibly TRBD2 on 6 matching bases. Trimming cost V 4 bases and J 2 bases, with 13 bases left between them. This CDR3 has 14 residues. Looked up from germline, CDR1 is SGDLS and CDR2 is YYNGEE. The CDR3 DNA sequence: TGTGCCAGCAGCCTGGGACTTGTTCCCTACGAGCAGTACTTC. Translated, it gives CASSLGLVPYEQYF.

V and J are TRBV19 and TRBJ1-6; D is unresolved. Germline V gene sequence: CDR1 LNHDA, CDR2 SQIVND (reference sequence). The V end lost 3 bases, the J end lost 9 bases, and 12 bases lay between the germline ends. The CDR3 spans 14 residues. The CDR3 sequence: CASSIDNVGSPLHF. The CDR3 coding sequence is TGTGCCAGTAGTATCGACAATGTAGGTTCACCCCTCCACTTT.

This clone was recorded once. J is TRBJ1-1 and V is TRBV6-5; maybe TRBD1 (5 bases). CDR3 size: 14 residues. Between the trimmed V and J ends, which lost 2 bases and 3 bases, there was a span of 10 bases. Germline V lookup: CDR1 MNHEY, CDR2 SVGAGI. The CDR3 loop reads CASSYRPGYTEAFF. DNA for the CDR3: TGTGCCAGCAGTTACCGGCCAGGGTACACTGAAGCTTTCTTT.

J is TRBJ2-2 and V is TRBV5-1; D call uncertain. V lost 0 bases and J 0 bases, leaving 6 bases between the germline ends. The germline V gene encodes CDR1 SGHRS and CDR2 YFSETQ. CDR3 length: 15 amino acids. The CDR3 loop is CASSLEPTNTGELFF. The CDR3 bases are TGCGCCAGCAGCTTGGAGCCCACGAACACCGGGGAGCTGTTTTTT.

The V gene is TRBV11-2, the J gene TRBJ1-6; 8 bases align to TRBD1. Germline-derived CDR1 and CDR2 are SGHAT and FQNNGV. V gave up 1 base and J gave up 9 bases; unmatched junction bases: 11. The CDR3 length is 17 residues. The CDR3 DNA reads TGTGCCAGCAGCTTAGTACCCCCCAGGGGGCGAAGTTCACCCCTCCACTTT. It is translated as CASSLVPPRGRSSPLHF.

This clone was counted at least ten times. The chain links TRBV6-1 to TRBJ1-2, with D unresolved. The germline V and J ends were trimmed by 2 bases and 0 bases, with 13 bases remaining between them. The CDR3 contains 16 residues. Germline CDR1 reads MNHNS; CDR2 reads SASEGT. In nucleotides, the CDR3 is TGTGCCAGCAGTGAATGGGAGGCGGCCACTAACTATGGCTACACCTTC. It specifies CASSEWEAATNYGYTF.

V gene TRBV6-1 combines with J gene TRBJ2-1, with D possibly being TRBD2 (5 bases). This CDR3 has 13 residues. CDR1 and CDR2 (germline): MNHNS, SASEGT. V gave up 4 bases and J gave up 3 bases, with 7 bases separating them. CDR3 loop: CASSGSGYNEQFF. The CDR3 DNA is TGTGCCAGCAGTGGGAGCGGCTACAATGAGCAGTTCTTC.

This chain joins TRBV5-8 and TRBJ1-2; D possibly corresponds to TRBD1 (5 bases). Per germline, CDR1 SGHTS and CDR2 YDEGEE. The CDR3 loop spans 16 amino acids. V was clipped by 4 bases and J by 2 bases, with 18 bases between them. CDR3 sequence (DNA): TGTGCCAGCAGCACAGACCGGTGGACACGAAACTATGGCTACACCTTC. This codes for CASSTDRWTRNYGYTF.

V gene TRBV5-6 combines with J gene TRBJ2-7, with D unresolved. This CDR3 is 13 amino acids long. The V gene lost 2 bases and the J gene lost 3 bases, with 9 bases spanning the gap. The germline V gene encodes CDR1 SGHDT and CDR2 YYEEEE. CDR3 region: CASSFDINYEQYF. CDR3 nucleotide sequence: TGTGCCAGCAGCTTTGACATCAACTACGAGCAGTACTTC.

This chain uses TRBV6-1 with TRBJ2-1; TRBD2 matches at 7 bases. CDR3 size: 16 residues. J was trimmed by 5 bases and V by 0 bases; bases with no gene match: 7. CDR1 MNHNS and CDR2 SASEGT come from the germline V gene. Here the CDR3 reads CASSEAGGTWDNEQFF. The CDR3 coding sequence is TGTGCCAGCAGTGAAGCGGGGGGGACGTGGGACAATGAGCAGTTCTTC.

This clone appeared a few times. The V and J genes are TRBV11-2 and TRBJ2-1; 12 bases fit TRBD2. V dropped 4 bases and J dropped 4; count of bases not matched to a gene: 11. This CDR3 region has 18 residues. Germline lookup yields CDR1 SGHAT and CDR2 FQNNGV. The CDR3 region has the DNA TGTGCCAGCAGCTCGCGGACTAGCGGGATATCTCCGTACAATGAGCAGTTCTTC. It encodes CASSSRTSGISPYNEQFF.

The rearrangement uses TRBV12-5 and TRBJ2-1; D unclear. Per the germline V gene, CDR1 is LGHNT and CDR2 is FRNRAP. The CDR3 runs 13 residues. V gave up 2 bases and J gave up 5 bases, with 7 bases separating them. This CDR3 is CASGLSPDNEQFF. The CDR3 DNA sequence: TGTGCTAGTGGTTTGTCTCCTGACAATGAGCAGTTCTTC.

V is TRBV5-1 and J is TRBJ1-3, with D uncertain. CDR3 length: 14 amino acids. Trimming took 0 bases from V and 3 from J, leaving 7 bases between them. In germline, CDR1 is SGHRS, CDR2 YFSETQ. The DNA of the CDR3 is TGCGCCAGCAGCTTGGGGTGGAGTGGAAACACCATATATTTT. It specifies CASSLGWSGNTIYF.

This chain links TRBV29-1 with TRBJ2-3, with D unclear. Per the germline V gene, CDR1 is SQVTM and CDR2 is ANQGSEA. The CDR3 sequence is 12 residues long. The germline V and J ends were trimmed by 7 bases and 0 bases, with 8 bases remaining between them. Written as DNA, the CDR3 is TGCAGCGGTGGCGGAAGCACAGATACGCAGTATTTT. Protein: CSGGGSTDTQYF.

This chain joins TRBV4-3 and TRBJ1-2; 8 positions match TRBD1. Unmatched junction bases numbered 4, after V lost 0 bases and J lost 4 bases. The CDR3 is 15 residues long. CDR1 is LGHNA, CDR2 YSLEER, per germline. The CDR3 region has the DNA TGCGCCAGCAGCCAAGAACCAGGGGGCAGCTATGGCTACACCTTC. This gives the protein CASSQEPGGSYGYTF.